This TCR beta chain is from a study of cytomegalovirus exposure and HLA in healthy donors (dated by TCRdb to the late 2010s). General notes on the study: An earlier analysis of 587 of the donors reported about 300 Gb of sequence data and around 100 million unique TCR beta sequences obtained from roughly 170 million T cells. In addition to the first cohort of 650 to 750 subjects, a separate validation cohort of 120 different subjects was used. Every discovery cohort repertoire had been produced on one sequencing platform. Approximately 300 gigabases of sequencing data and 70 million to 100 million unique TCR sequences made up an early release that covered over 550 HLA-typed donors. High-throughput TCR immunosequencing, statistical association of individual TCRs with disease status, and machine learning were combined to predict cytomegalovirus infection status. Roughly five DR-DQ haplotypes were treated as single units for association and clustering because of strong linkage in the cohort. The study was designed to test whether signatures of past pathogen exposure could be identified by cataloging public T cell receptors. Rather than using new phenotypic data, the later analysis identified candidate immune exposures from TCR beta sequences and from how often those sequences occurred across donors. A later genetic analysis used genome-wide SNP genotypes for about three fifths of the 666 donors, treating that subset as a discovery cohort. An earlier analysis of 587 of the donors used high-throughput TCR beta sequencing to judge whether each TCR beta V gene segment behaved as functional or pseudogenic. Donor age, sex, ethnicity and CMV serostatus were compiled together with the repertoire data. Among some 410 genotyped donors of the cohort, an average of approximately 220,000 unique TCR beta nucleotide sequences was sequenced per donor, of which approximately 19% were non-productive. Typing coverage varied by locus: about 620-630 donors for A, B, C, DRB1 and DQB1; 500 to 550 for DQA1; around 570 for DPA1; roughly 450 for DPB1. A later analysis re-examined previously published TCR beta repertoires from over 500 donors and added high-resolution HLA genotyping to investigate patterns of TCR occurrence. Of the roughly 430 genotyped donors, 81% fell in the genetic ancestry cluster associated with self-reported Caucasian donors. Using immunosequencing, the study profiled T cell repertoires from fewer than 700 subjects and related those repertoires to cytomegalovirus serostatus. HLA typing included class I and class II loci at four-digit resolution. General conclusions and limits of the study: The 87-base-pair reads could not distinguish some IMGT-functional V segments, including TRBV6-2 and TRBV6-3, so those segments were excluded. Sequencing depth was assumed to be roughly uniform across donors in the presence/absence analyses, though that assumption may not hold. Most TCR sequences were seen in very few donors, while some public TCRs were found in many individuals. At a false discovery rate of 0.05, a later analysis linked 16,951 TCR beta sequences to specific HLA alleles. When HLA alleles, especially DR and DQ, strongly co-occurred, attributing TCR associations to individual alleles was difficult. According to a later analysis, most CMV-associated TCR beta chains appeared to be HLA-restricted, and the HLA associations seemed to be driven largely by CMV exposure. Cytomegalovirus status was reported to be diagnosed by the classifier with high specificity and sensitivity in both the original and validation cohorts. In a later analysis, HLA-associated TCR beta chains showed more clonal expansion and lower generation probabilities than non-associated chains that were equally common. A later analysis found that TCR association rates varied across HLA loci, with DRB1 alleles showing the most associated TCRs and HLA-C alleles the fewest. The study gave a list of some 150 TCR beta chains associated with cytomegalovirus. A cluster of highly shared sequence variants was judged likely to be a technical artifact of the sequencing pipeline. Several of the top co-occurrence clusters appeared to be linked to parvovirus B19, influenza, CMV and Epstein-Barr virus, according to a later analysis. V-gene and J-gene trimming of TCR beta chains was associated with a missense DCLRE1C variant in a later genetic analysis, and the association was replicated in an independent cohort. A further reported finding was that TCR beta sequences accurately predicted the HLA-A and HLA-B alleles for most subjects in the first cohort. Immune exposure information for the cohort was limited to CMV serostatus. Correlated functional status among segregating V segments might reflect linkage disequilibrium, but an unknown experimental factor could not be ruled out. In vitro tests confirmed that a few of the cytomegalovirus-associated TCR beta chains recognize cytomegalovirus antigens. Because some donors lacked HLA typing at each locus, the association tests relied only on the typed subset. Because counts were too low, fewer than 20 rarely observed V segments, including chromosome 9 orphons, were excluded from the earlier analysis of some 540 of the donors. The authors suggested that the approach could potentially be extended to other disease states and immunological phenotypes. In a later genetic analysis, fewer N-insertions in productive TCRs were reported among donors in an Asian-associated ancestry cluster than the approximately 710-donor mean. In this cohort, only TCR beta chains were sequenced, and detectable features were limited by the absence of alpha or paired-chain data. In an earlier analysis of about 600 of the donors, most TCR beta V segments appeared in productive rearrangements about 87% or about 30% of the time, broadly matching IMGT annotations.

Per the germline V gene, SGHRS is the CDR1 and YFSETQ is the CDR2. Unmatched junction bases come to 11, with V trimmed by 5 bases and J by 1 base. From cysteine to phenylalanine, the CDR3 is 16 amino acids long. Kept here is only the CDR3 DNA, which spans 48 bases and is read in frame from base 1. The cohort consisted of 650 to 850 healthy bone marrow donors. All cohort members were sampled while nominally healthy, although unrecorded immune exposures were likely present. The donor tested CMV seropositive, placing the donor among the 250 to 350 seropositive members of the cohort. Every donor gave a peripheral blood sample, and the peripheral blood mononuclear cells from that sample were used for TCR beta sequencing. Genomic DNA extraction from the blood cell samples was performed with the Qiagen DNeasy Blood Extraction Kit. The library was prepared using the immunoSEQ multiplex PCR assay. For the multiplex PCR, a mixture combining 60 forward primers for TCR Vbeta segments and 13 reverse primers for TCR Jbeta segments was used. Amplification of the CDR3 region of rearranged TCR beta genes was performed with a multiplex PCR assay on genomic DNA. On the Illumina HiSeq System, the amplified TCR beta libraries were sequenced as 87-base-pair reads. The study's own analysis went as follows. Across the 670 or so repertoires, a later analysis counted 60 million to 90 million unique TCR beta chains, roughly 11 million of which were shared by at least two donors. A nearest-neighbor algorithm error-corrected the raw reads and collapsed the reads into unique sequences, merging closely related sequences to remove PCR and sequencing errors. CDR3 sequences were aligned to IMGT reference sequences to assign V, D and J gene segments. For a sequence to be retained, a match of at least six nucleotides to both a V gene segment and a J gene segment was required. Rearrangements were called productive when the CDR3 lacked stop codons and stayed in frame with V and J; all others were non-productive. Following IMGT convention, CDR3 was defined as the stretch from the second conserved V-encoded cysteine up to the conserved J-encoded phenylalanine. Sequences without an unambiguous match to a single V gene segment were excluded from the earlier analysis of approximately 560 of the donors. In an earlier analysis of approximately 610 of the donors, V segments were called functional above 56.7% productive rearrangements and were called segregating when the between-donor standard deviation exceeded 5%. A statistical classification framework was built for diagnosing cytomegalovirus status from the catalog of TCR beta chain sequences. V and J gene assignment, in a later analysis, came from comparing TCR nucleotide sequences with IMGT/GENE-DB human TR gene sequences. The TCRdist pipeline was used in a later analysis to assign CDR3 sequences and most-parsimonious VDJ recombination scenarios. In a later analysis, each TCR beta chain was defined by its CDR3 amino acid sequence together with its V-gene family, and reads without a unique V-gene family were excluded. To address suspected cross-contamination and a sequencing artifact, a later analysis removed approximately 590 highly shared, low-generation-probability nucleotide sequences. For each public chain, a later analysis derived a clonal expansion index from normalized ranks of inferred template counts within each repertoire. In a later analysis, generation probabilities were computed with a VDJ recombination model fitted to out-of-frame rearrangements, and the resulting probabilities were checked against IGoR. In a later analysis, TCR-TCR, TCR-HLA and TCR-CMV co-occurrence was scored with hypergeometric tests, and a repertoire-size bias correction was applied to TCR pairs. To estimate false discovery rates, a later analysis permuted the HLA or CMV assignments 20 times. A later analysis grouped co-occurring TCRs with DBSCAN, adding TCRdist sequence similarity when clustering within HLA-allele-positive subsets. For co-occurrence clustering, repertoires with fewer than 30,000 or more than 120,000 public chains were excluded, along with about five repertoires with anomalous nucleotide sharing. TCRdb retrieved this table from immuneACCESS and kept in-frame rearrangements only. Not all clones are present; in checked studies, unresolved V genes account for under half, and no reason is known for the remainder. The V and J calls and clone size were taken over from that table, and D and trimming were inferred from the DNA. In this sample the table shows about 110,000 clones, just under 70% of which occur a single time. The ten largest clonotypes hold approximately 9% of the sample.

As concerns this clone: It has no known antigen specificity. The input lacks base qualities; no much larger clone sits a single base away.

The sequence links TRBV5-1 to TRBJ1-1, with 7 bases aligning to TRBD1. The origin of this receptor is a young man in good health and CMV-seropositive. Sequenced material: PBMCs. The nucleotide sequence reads TGCGCCAGCAGAAGCACAGGGGATGGGTCGAACACTGAAGCTTTCTTT. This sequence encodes CASRSTGDGSNTEAFF. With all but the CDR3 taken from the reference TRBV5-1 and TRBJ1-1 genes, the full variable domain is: KAGVTQTPRYLIKTRGQQVTLSCSPISGHRSVSWYQQTPGQGLQFLFEYFSETQRNKGNFPGRFSGRQFSNSRSEMNVSTLELGDSALYLCASRSTGDGSNTEAFFGQGTRLTVV.